The 3 T cell receptor beta chains given below trace back to one sample, sequenced in a study of CD4 T cells in relation to SARS-CoV-2 and coronaviruses. The method was immunoSEQ multiplex PCR; TCRdb's version includes in-frame clones alone and lacks a portion of them. The table records 9,000 to 13,000 clones, about 89% of them present only once. Sequencing used naive CD4+ T cells from PBMCs. As for subset: naive CD4+ T cells isolated by negative enrichment. All receptors derive from an adult with COVID-19.

The rearrangement uses TRBV27 and TRBJ2-2, with 7 nucleotides matching TRBD1. CDR3 length: 15 residues. Looked up from germline, CDR1 is MNHEY and CDR2 is SMNVEV (reference sequence). The trim removed 8 bases at V and 6 bases at J, leaving 12 bases unmatched. The DNA for the CDR3 is TGTGCCAGCGGAAAGACAGGGTCTCACCCCGGGGAGCTGTTTTTT. Protein: CASGKTGSHPGELFF.

The chain combines TRBV9 with TRBJ1-1; a possible D gene is TRBD1 (6 bases). Germline-derived CDR1 and CDR2 are SGDLS and YYNGEE. V was pared by 0 bases and J by 5 bases, with 11 bases between. This CDR3 spans 14 amino acids. CDR3 DNA: TGTGCCAGCAGCGTAGATCCAGGGGAGACTGAAGCTTTCTTT. This gives the protein CASSVDPGETEAFF.

V and J are TRBV2 and TRBJ2-1; no definite D call. This CDR3 region has 13 residues. V was trimmed by 4 bases and J by 5 bases, leaving 9 bases between them. CDR1 and CDR2 (germline): SNHLY, FYNNEI. The CDR3 loop reads CASSVGKDNEQFF. CDR3 coding DNA: TGTGCCAGCAGTGTTGGCAAAGACAATGAGCAGTTCTTC.